The clone carrying this TCR beta chain was picked up many times. Its matching antigen is unknown. Sample time point: persistent/refractory GD, antithyroid drugs over 5 years with positive TRAb. With RNA extracted from PBMCs as input, the TCR library was made. Those enrolled as patients came out of an endocrinology department in Xi'an, China. EDTA tubes received roughly 9.7 milliliters of drawn peripheral blood. This CDR3 is 14 amino acids long. Deletions cut 2 bases from V and 2 bases from J, with 9 bases between. Germline V gene data show CDR1 as MNHEY and CDR2 as SVGAGI. These data belong to a study of regulatory T cells in long-lasting Graves disease. Study-level background: With positive TSH receptor antibodies and over 5 years of antithyroid drugs, Graves' disease was considered persistent.

CDR3-region Arm-PCR and iRepertoire HTBI primers produced the TCR beta libraries. A single record per CDR3 protein comes from TCRdb applying MiXCR to the multiplex PCR reads. The table records some 470,000 distinct CDR3 sequences, 20% to 25% of them present only once. Regarding the study as a whole: Sharing of public clonotypes was greater in persistent patients (about 3,000) than in new patients (about 970).

The chain has TRBV6-5 and TRBJ1-1; D is unclear. The clonotype originates from a female donor with Graves disease. This specimen was peripheral blood mononuclear cells (PBMCs), taken when the disease was refractory, from a patient treated with antithyroid drugs. CDR3 sequence (DNA): TGTGCCAGCAGTTACGTCGGCGGAAACACTGAAGCTTTCTTT. Translating it yields CASSYVGGNTEAFF.